Shown below are 32 T cell receptor beta chains from a single sample sequenced in a study of T cells in Graves' hyperthyroidism and ophthalmopathy. Amplification of TCR beta CDR3 regions was performed using RNA transcripts as template. First-round RT-PCR of the TCR CDR3 relied on the HTBI primer set. Each CDR3 protein gets one entry after TCRdb re-called the multiplex PCR reads with MiXCR. The sample contains around 690,000 distinct CDR3 sequences, approximately 15% of which appear only once. The material sequenced was blood. The source of these receptors is a man aged 45-65 years with Graves' hyperthyroidism.

This clonotype was seen repeatedly, ten times or more. The rearrangement links TRBV11-2 to TRBJ2-7; a possible D gene is TRBD2 (6 bases). V lost 6 bases to trimming and J lost 5 bases, with 26 bases between them. The CDR3 has 17 residues. Per the germline V gene, CDR1 is SGHAT and CDR2 is FQNNGV. The chain's CDR3 is CASRKGVFQGGRNEQYF. The CDR3 region has the DNA TGTGCCAGCAGAAAGGGCGTTTTTCAGGGAGGTCGGAACGAGCAGTACTTC.

The rearrangement joins TRBV19 to TRBJ2-3, with 7 bases fitting TRBD1. The CDR3 totals 16 residues. J was trimmed by 2 bases and V by 5 bases; bases with no gene match: 10. CDR1 LNHDA and CDR2 SQIVND come from the germline V gene (reference sequence). CDR3 coding DNA: TGTGCCAGTAGTCTTCGGAAGGGGGCTATCACAGATACGCAGTATTTT. It yields the protein CASSLRKGAITDTQYF.

This clonotype was counted at least ten times. The CDR3 DNA reads as TGTGCCAGCAGCGACCTACCCAGGGGGCTTATTGGCTACACCTTC. This codes for CASSDLPRGLIGYTF. The genes are TRBV9 and TRBJ1-2, with 8 bases identical to TRBD1. V shed 3 bases and J 7 bases; nucleotides not matched to a gene: 11. The CDR3 contains 15 residues. The V gene's germline CDR1 is SGDLS and CDR2 YYNGEE.

The DNA for the CDR3 is TGTGTAACGAGGCAGAGCCCTTATAGCAATCAGCCCCAGCATTTT. Translated, it gives CVTRQSPYSNQPQHF. The chain employs TRBV6-1 and TRBJ1-5; D call uncertain. The CDR3 extends over 15 amino acids. Per the germline V gene, CDR1 is MNHNS and CDR2 is SASEGT.

This sequence joins TRBV7-9 and TRBJ2-3, with 9 bases fitting TRBD1. J gave up 4 bases and V 4 bases, and 6 bases lay outside the gene matches. Looked up from germline, CDR1 is SEHNR and CDR2 is FQNEAQ (reference sequence). This CDR3 region has 15 residues. CDR3 nucleotide sequence: TGTGCCAGCAGCTCTGGACAGGGGATCCCAGATACGCAGTATTTT. Residues: CASSSGQGIPDTQYF. Variable domain in full (rest from reference TRBV7-9 and TRBJ2-3): DTGVSQNPRHKITKRGQNVTFRCDPISEHNRLYWYRQTLGQGPEFLTYFQNEAQLEKSRLLSDRFSAERPKGSFSTLEIQRTEQGDSAMYLCASSSGQGIPDTQYFGPGTRLTVL.

The sample holds many counts of this clonotype. The gene calls are TRBV20-1 and TRBJ2-3; D unclear. CDR3 size: 14 residues. Trimming removed 3 bases from V and 4 bases from J, with 14 bases in between. Germline CDR1 and CDR2: DFQATT and SNEGSKA (reference sequence). CDR3: CSARSSPGPDTQYF. The CDR3 coding sequence is TGCAGTGCTAGGTCCTCCCCGGGCCCAGATACGCAGTATTTT.

This clonotype has a count of ten or more. CDR3 residues: CASSYSEEKTQYF. The CDR3 DNA follows: TGTGCCAGCAGTTACTCGGAGGAGAAGACCCAGTACTTC. The gene calls are TRBV6-6 and TRBJ2-5, with D possibly being TRBD2 (5 bases). From germline, CDR1 is MNHNY and CDR2 SVGAGI (reference sequence). Trimming removed 0 bases at V and 6 bases at J, with 8 bases between. The CDR3 consists of 13 residues.

This clonotype was recorded at least ten times. The chain links TRBV2 to TRBJ1-1; D is undetermined. V was cut by 1 base and J by 2 bases, with 8 bases left in between. CDR1 is SNHLY, CDR2 FYNNEI, per germline. This CDR3 spans 14 amino acids. Here the CDR3 reads CASSEDGSNTEAFF. As DNA, the CDR3 is TGTGCCAGCAGTGAAGACGGCTCAAACACTGAAGCTTTCTTT.

Ten or more counts support this clonotype. The J gene is TRBJ1-1, the V gene TRBV30, with D unclear. The CDR3 runs to 12 residues. Trimming left V 6 bases short and J 4 bases short, with 12 bases between. The germline V gene has CDR1 GTSNPN and CDR2 SVGIG (reference sequence). The CDR3 nucleotides are TGTGCCTGTCTTCCCCACGGCACTGAAGCTTTCTTT. Amino acids: CACLPHGTEAFF.

This chain connects TRBV28 to TRBJ2-1; 11 bases agree with TRBD2. The CDR3 has 17 residues. Germline V CDR1 and CDR2: MDHEN, SYDVKM. The ends lost 2 bases at V and 13 bases at J; junction bases unmatched: 16. The CDR3 sequence is CASSLRTSGSIRETQFF. The CDR3 DNA follows: TGTGCCAGCAGTTTAAGAACTAGCGGGAGTATTAGAGAGACTCAGTTCTTC.

This clonotype appeared a few times. The chain has TRBV12-3 or TRBV12-4 and TRBJ1-2, with TRBD1 as a possible D gene (5 bases). Trimming shortened V by 5 bases and J by 4 bases, and 8 bases separated the two germline ends. The CDR3 spans 12 residues. This CDR3 is CASSPTAYGYTF. In DNA form, the CDR3 reads TGTGCCAGCAGTCCGACAGCCTATGGCTACACCTTC.

The table lists this clonotype with many counts. The V and J genes are TRBV6-2 or TRBV6-3 and TRBJ2-7, with TRBD1 as a possible D gene (5 bases). Germline lookup yields CDR1 MNHEY and CDR2 SVGEGT. Trimming shortened V by 5 bases and J by 3 bases, and 11 bases separated the two germline ends. The CDR3 contains 13 residues. CDR3 coding DNA: TGTGCCAGCAGTGACAGTTATCACTACGAGCAGTACTTC. Amino acids: CASSDSYHYEQYF.

This clonotype was counted ten times or more. The genes are TRBV7-2 and TRBJ2-4, with D possibly TRBD1 on 5 matching bases. Per germline, CDR1 SGHTA and CDR2 FQGNSA. V was pared by 5 bases and J by 5 bases, with 13 bases between. The CDR3 sequence is 14 residues long. CDR3 in DNA: TGTGCCAGCAGCCCGACAGCAAAGCAAAACATTCAGTACTTC. Residues: CASSPTAKQNIQYF.

This clonotype was observed a few times. The chain uses TRBV6-2 or TRBV6-3 and TRBJ2-1; D uncertain. V lost 2 bases and J lost 5, with 16 bases in between. This CDR3 spans 16 amino acids. Per the germline V gene, CDR1 is MNHEY and CDR2 is SVGEGT. The CDR3 DNA sequence: TGTGCCAGCAGTTACAACGGGTTTGGTCGAAACAATGAGCAGTTCTTC. It yields the protein CASSYNGFGRNNEQFF.

This clonotype came up many times. This chain uses TRBV7-6 with TRBJ2-1; 13 bases map to TRBD2. Looked up from germline, CDR1 is SGHVS and CDR2 is FNYEAQ. The CDR3 is made up of 15 amino acids. V gave up 4 bases and J gave up 9 bases; unmatched junction bases: 6. CDR3 nucleotide sequence: TGTGCCAGCAGCTCGGGACTAGCGGGACGGCCTGAGCAGTTCTTC. It yields the protein CASSSGLAGRPEQFF.

V is TRBV11-3 and J is TRBJ2-1, with D perhaps TRBD1 or TRBD2 (5 bases each). Germline assignment: CDR1 SGHNT and CDR2 YENEEA. This CDR3 is built from 15 residues. Trimming pared 5 bases from V and 4 bases from J, leaving 15 bases between. The CDR3: CASSTGTTTYNEQFF. In DNA form, the CDR3 reads TGTGCCAGCAGCACCGGGACCACCACTTACAATGAGCAGTTCTTC.

Of note for this clonotype: A much larger clone differs from this one at a single base, so this may be a read error. V gene TRBV19 combines with J gene TRBJ2-1; D uncertain. The V gene lost 4 bases and the J gene lost 3 bases, with 13 bases spanning the gap. This CDR3 is 15 amino acids long. Germline CDR1 and CDR2: LNHDA and SQIVND (reference sequence). The CDR3 protein is CASSTEEQNYNEQFF. The CDR3 nucleotides are TGTGCCAGTAGTACCGAGGAGCAGAACTACAATGAGCAGTTCTTC.

There are a few counts of this clonotype. The rearrangement joins TRBV7-2 to TRBJ2-2; D not resolved. This CDR3 contains 16 residues. Germline assignment: CDR1 SGHTA and CDR2 FQGNSA. V was cut by 0 bases and J by 1 base, with 9 bases left in between. The DNA of the CDR3 is TGTGCCAGCAGCTTAGCGGGGATACTGAACACCGGGGAGCTGTTTTTT. This translates into CASSLAGILNTGELFF.

A few counts support this clonotype. This sequence joins TRBV10-3 and TRBJ2-7; a possible D gene is TRBD2 (5 bases). CDR1 ENHRY and CDR2 SYGVKD come from the germline V gene. Trimming took 3 bases from V and 0 from J, leaving 12 bases between them. This CDR3 has 15 residues. CDR3 nucleotide sequence: TGTGCCATCAGTGATGGAGGCATAAGCTCCTACGAGCAGTACTTC. This codes for CAISDGGISSYEQYF.

In its sample, this clonotype was seen many times. The V gene is TRBV2, the J gene TRBJ1-4; 8 nucleotides match TRBD1. In germline, CDR1 is SNHLY, CDR2 FYNNEI. With V trimmed by 8 bases and J by 8 bases, 10 bases remained unmatched. This CDR3 has 14 residues. CDR3 nucleotide sequence: TGTGCCAGCGTTCGGACAGGGCCCAACGAAAAACTGTTTTTT. This codes for CASVRTGPNEKLFF.

The chain is built from TRBV4-1 and TRBJ1-1; TRBD1 matches 7 bases. There are 14 residues in the CDR3. The junction had 5 bases not matched to a gene; V was cut back by 3 bases and J by 4 bases. Looked up from germline, CDR1 is MGHRA and CDR2 is YSYEKL. The CDR3 here is CASSHVTGITEAFF. The CDR3, as DNA: TGCGCCAGCAGCCACGTGACAGGGATCACTGAAGCTTTCTTT.

This clonotype was seen ten or more times. The chain couples TRBV5-5 to TRBJ2-3; 7 nucleotides match TRBD2. From germline, CDR1 is SGHKS and CDR2 YYEKEE (reference sequence). CDR3 size: 14 residues. With 4 bases clipped from V and 6 bases from J, the junction kept 8 bases outside the gene matches. Here the CDR3 reads CASSDGLGTDTQYF. As DNA, the CDR3 is TGTGCCAGCAGCGATGGACTAGGGACGGATACGCAGTATTTT.

This clonotype showed up many times. The chain combines TRBV29-1 with TRBJ2-5, with 9 bases matching TRBD1. The germline V gene has CDR1 SQVTM and CDR2 ANQGSEA. The V gene end was trimmed by 6 bases and the J gene end by 1 base; junction bases not matched to a gene: 6. The CDR3 sequence is 14 residues long. CDR3 amino acids: CSVEGTGTQETQYF. The CDR3 DNA reads as TGCAGCGTCGAGGGGACAGGGACCCAAGAGACCCAGTACTTC.

This clonotype came up a few times. The V and J genes are TRBV20-1 and TRBJ2-1; possibly TRBD1 or TRBD2 for D (7 bases each). Trimming took 3 bases from V and 0 from J, leaving 12 bases between them. CDR3 size: 15 residues. Germline V gives CDR1 DFQATT, CDR2 SNEGSKA (reference sequence). CDR3 nucleotide sequence: TGCAGTGCTAGTAAGCGGGACAGCTCCTACAATGAGCAGTTCTTC. It specifies CSASKRDSSYNEQFF.

This clonotype was seen a handful of times. The rearrangement joins TRBV19 to TRBJ2-7; maybe TRBD2 (6 bases). V was pared by 0 bases and J by 1 base, with 7 bases between. Germline V CDR1 and CDR2: LNHDA, SQIVND (reference sequence). This CDR3 spans 14 amino acids. CDR3 in amino acids: CASSIDRESYEQYF. CDR3 nucleotides: TGTGCCAGTAGTATAGATCGGGAGTCCTACGAGCAGTACTTC. The full variable domain, with the rest looked up from reference TRBV19 and TRBJ2-7, is DGGITQSPKYLFRKEGQNVTLSCEQNLNHDAMYWYRQDPGQGLRLIYYSQIVNDFQKGDIAEGYSVSREKKESFPLTVTSAQKNPTAFYLCASSIDRESYEQYFGPGTRLTVT.

This clonotype has at least ten counts. J is TRBJ2-4 and V is TRBV28; no clear D gene. The V end was cut by 6 bases, the J end by 3 bases, with 18 bases between. The length of the CDR3 is 16 residues. Germline V gene data show CDR1 as MDHEN and CDR2 as SYDVKM. The CDR3 sequence: CASSPALASSKNIQYF. CDR3 coding DNA: TGTGCCAGCAGCCCAGCCCTGGCGAGCAGCAAAAACATTCAGTACTTC.

The V call is TRBV20-1, the J call TRBJ2-4, with D perhaps assigned TRBD1 or TRBD2 (6 bases each). The V end lost 6 bases, the J end lost 2 bases, and 17 bases lay between the germline ends. The CDR3 contains 15 residues. Germline values: CDR1 DFQATT, CDR2 SNEGSKA (reference sequence). In nucleotides, the CDR3 is TGCAGTGCGGTGGAAGGGGGGTCGACCAAAAACATTCAGTACTTC. Translated: CSAVEGGSTKNIQYF.

This clonotype was recorded a few times. The V call is TRBV6-1, the J call TRBJ2-1, with TRBD2 matching over 7 bases. With V trimmed by 7 bases and J by 0 bases, 3 bases remained unmatched. The CDR3 sequence is 14 residues long. The germline V gene has CDR1 MNHNS and CDR2 SASEGT. The CDR3 DNA is TGTGCCAGCACGGGACTAAACTCCTACAATGAGCAGTTCTTC. Translation: CASTGLNSYNEQFF.

This clonotype was counted ten times or more. The V call is TRBV30, the J call TRBJ1-1; D perhaps matches TRBD1 (5 bases). Trimming took 5 bases from V and 4 from J, leaving 8 bases between them. Germline V gives CDR1 GTSNPN, CDR2 SVGIG (reference sequence). The CDR3 sequence is 11 residues long. CDR3 nucleotide sequence: TGTGCCTGGGTCGGGACCACTGAAGCTTTCTTT. Its protein is CAWVGTTEAFF.

This clonotype was picked up many times. The J gene is TRBJ2-6, the V gene TRBV19, with D tentatively TRBD2 (5 bases). Looked up from germline, CDR1 is LNHDA and CDR2 is SQIVND (reference sequence). This CDR3 comprises 14 residues. V was trimmed by 4 bases and J by 3 bases, leaving 7 bases between them. The CDR3 protein is CASSRAVGANVLTF. The CDR3 coding sequence is TGTGCCAGTAGTAGAGCGGTTGGGGCCAACGTCCTGACTTTC.

The chain carries TRBV29-1 and TRBJ2-1, with D possibly TRBD2 on 5 matching bases. The length of the CDR3 is 11 residues. The V and J ends lost 4 bases and 7 bases respectively, with 8 bases between them. Germline V lookup: CDR1 SQVTM, CDR2 ANQGSEA. Here the CDR3 reads CSVAWENEQFF. DNA of the CDR3: TGCAGCGTTGCATGGGAGAATGAGCAGTTCTTC.

This clonotype was seen a handful of times. DNA for the CDR3: TGTGCCAGCAGCTTAGGGCCCGGAGGGGCGTTCGATGAGCAGTTCTTC. It is translated as CASSLGPGGAFDEQFF. V is TRBV7-3 and J is TRBJ2-1, with D possibly TRBD2 on 6 matching bases. Germline-derived CDR1 and CDR2 are SGHTA and FQGTGA. The CDR3 covers 16 residues. V lost 2 bases, J lost 8 bases, and 19 bases lay in between.